This record concerns one T cell receptor (beta chain) sequence. No antigen is known for it. This record belongs to a study of regulatory T cells in long-lasting Graves disease. Study-wide results and caveats: There was favoring of TRBV28, TRBJ1-2 and TRBJ2-5 in persistent disease.

Per germline, CDR1 SGHDT and CDR2 YYEEEE. The length of the CDR3 is 15 residues. The V gene lost 4 bases and the J gene lost 3 bases, with 14 bases spanning the gap. The authors built TCR beta libraries using iRepertoire HTBI primers and Arm-PCR of CDR3 regions. One entry per CDR3 protein, called by TCRdb with MiXCR from the multiplex PCR reads. Of about 540,000 distinct CDR3 sequences listed, approximately 13% are singletons. As for time point: newly diagnosed GD, antithyroid drugs for less than 3 months. PBMCs provided the RNA from which the TCR library was made. In Xi'an, China, an endocrinology department was the source of patients. The same data also contributed to another study, on T cells in Graves' hyperthyroidism and ophthalmopathy. That paper notes: The study used the HTBI primer set for a first-round RT-PCR of the TCR CDR3.

The V and J genes are TRBV5-6 and TRBJ2-1, with D tentatively TRBD1 or TRBD2 (5 bases each). Specimen: peripheral blood mononuclear cells (PBMCs), collected at new diagnosis, from a patient treated with antithyroid drugs. The receptor comes from a man aged 25 to 40 with Graves disease. Here the CDR3 DNA reads TGTGCCAGCAGCCCGGGGCTCTTGGGCTACAATGAGCAGTTCTTC. It yields the protein CASSPGLLGYNEQFF.